This TCR beta chain is drawn from a study of cytomegalovirus exposure and HLA in healthy donors. Study-wide findings and caveats: It was about 150 TCR beta chains that were listed as cytomegalovirus-associated.

This CDR3 spans 14 amino acids. From germline, CDR1 is MNHNS and CDR2 SASEGT. V gave up 6 bases and J gave up 7 bases; unmatched junction bases: 8. To note about this clone: The antigen remains unidentified.

Use of 60 Vbeta and 13 Jbeta primers characterized the PCR. Here immunoSEQ multiplex PCR was the method, and the copy in TCRdb shows in-frame clones only, minus some. The sample shows under 200,000 clones, 82% of them seen only once. The TCR sequence derives from a male donor in good health and CMV-seronegative. The sequenced material came from PBMCs. The chain links TRBV6-1 to TRBJ2-4; 8 nucleotides line up with TRBD1. The CDR3: CASSQLNRGNIQYF. The CDR3 bases are TGTGCCAGCAGCCAGCTAAACAGGGGGAACATTCAGTACTTC.